This record concerns one TCR beta chain sequence. The same CDR3 can be traced to other DNA sequences in this sample. The V end lost 1 base, the J end lost 5 bases, and 9 bases lay between the germline ends. Per the germline V gene, CDR1 is SGHRS and CDR2 is YFSETQ. The CDR3 runs 13 residues. This record comes from a study of shared clonotypes between healthy human individuals. Sequencing was performed with immunoSEQ multiplex PCR; in TCRdb, only in-frame clones are kept and a portion is missing. The table records a few million clones, roughly 92% of them present only once. This TCR was recovered from a man aged 18-30 years in good health. Some clones in this sample may be carry-over from other donors' samples. The chain couples TRBV5-1 to TRBJ2-5; the D gene is possibly TRBD1 (5 bases). Material: naive CD4+ T cells from PBMCs. Subset here: CD45RA+ positively selected. CDR3 region: CASSLSGSETQYF. The CDR3, as DNA: TGCGCCAGCAGCTTGTCAGGGTCGGAGACCCAGTACTTC.